Listed here are 6 T cell receptor beta chains from one sample, sequenced in a study of shared clonotypes between healthy human individuals. Libraries were prepared by immunoSEQ multiplex PCR; TCRdb keeps only in-frame clonotypes and omits some of them. The sample records over a million clones, approximately 80% being singletons. Source material: memory CD4+ T cells from PBMCs. Described subset: CD45RA-negative fraction. The receptors were gathered from a man between 18 and 29 years old in good health. Some clones in this sample may be carry-over from other donors' samples.

The chain has TRBV6-6 and TRBJ2-7, with 10 bases lining up with TRBD2. The CDR3 runs to 15 residues. Germline V gives CDR1 MNHNY, CDR2 SVGAGI (reference sequence). Losses at the gene ends were 8 bases for V and 2 bases for J; bases not matched to a gene: 9. The CDR3 reads CASLVAGGQTYEQYF. The CDR3 DNA reads TGTGCCAGCCTCGTAGCGGGAGGCCAAACCTACGAGCAGTACTTC.

About this clone: A read error may account for a junction end that differs from germline. The chain employs TRBV7-9 and TRBJ1-2; D call uncertain. CDR1 and CDR2 from the germline V gene are SEHNR and FQNEAQ (reference sequence). This CDR3 region has 13 residues. CDR3 DNA sequence: TGTGCCAGCAGCTTAGGGGGAAGAGATCGCGAGGACTTC. Translated: CASSLGGRDREDF.

This chain uses TRBV5-1 with TRBJ1-5, with TRBD1 identical over 10 bases. The length of the CDR3 is 15 residues. The germline V gene has CDR1 SGHRS and CDR2 YFSETQ. V was pared by 2 bases and J by 7 bases, with 6 bases of the junction left unmatched. The CDR3 DNA reads TGCGCCAGCAGCTTTGATGGGACAGGGGAACAGCCCCAGCATTTT. Translating it yields CASSFDGTGEQPQHF.

This clone was seen a handful of times. This chain connects TRBV4-1 to TRBJ2-5, with 9 bases fitting TRBD1. The J call is doubtful: the DNA matches TRBJ2-7 better. This CDR3 has 13 amino acids. The germline CDR1 and CDR2 sequences are MGHRA and YSYEKL. CDR3 loop: CASTTRTGDEQYF. The CDR3 nucleotides are TGCGCCAGCACCACAAGGACAGGGGACGAGCAGTACTTC.

This clone showed up just once. The chain joins TRBV14 to TRBJ2-1; D is ambiguous. Germline CDR1 and CDR2: SGHDN and FVKESK. The CDR3 is made up of 16 amino acids. V lost 1 base and J 2 bases, leaving 12 bases between the germline ends. For the CDR3, the DNA is TGTGCCAGCAGCCAAGTCGGAGTCACCACCTACAATGAGCAGTTCTTC. It translates to CASSQVGVTTYNEQFF.

The J gene is TRBJ1-1, the V gene TRBV28; perhaps TRBD1 as D (6 bases). V was shortened by 6 bases and J by 4 bases, with 12 bases between the two germline ends. The CDR3 is 13 residues long. The germline CDR1 and CDR2 sequences are MDHEN and SYDVKM. The CDR3 region is CASRNRETTEAFF. The DNA of the CDR3 is TGTGCCAGCAGGAACAGGGAAACCACTGAAGCTTTCTTT.